This paragraph covers one TCR beta chain sequence. Enrollment of patients from Seattle took place during active infection, with longitudinal follow-up. Libraries were prepared by immunoSEQ multiplex PCR; TCRdb keeps only in-frame clonotypes and omits some of them. The top ten clones hold around 1.9% of a sample with about 300,000 clones, nearly 90% of them seen once. V trimming: 7 bases; J trimming: 6 bases; junction bases outside the gene matches: 16. Germline lookup yields CDR1 SNHLY and CDR2 FYNNEI. This CDR3 spans 16 amino acids. This record comes from a study of blood T cell repertoires in COVID-19. Study background: Some COVID-19 samples were acute and others convalescent; all came from the United States, Italy and Spain. Sources were T cells, B-cell-depleted T cells, or PBMCs; the material itself was cDNA or gDNA.

Source material: peripheral blood. The receptor's source is a woman under 40 with COVID-19, enrolled during active disease. V gene TRBV2 combines with J gene TRBJ1-2, with 8 bases lining up with TRBD1. The CDR3 bases are TGTGCCAGCATTAGTGGGGGAGGCAGGGGGCGAGATGGCTACACCTTC. Translated: CASISGGGRGRDGYTF. Full variable domain (rest looked up from reference TRBV2 and TRBJ1-2): EPEVTQTPSHQVTQMGQEVILRCVPISNHLYFYWYRQILGQKVEFLVSFYNNEISEKSEIFDDQFSVERPDGSNFTLKIRSTKLEDSAMYFCASISGGGRGRDGYTFGSGTRLTVV.